This is a list of T cell receptor beta chains from one sample in a study of high-grade serous ovarian cancer treatment subgroups. Repertoires were generated with immunoSEQ multiplex PCR, while TCRdb's copy carries only in-frame clones and drops some. The profile shows approximately 4,500 clones, roughly 70% of them singletons. The specimen was tumor tissue. These receptors originate from a human donor with high-grade serous ovarian cancer. Each CDR3 is given with its conserved first and last residue. D genes are given only for firm matches. Where a row states a size, it is once, few, many or the class of an expanded clone; other rows omit it.

D gene	clone size	J gene	V gene	CDR3 DNA	CDR3 protein
NA	NA	TRBJ2-7	TRBV5-5	TGTGCCAGCAGCCTGGGGGCTTTATCTTACGAGCAGTACTTC	CASSLGALSYEQYF
TRBD2	few	TRBJ2-2	TRBV7-2	TGTGCCAGCAGCCCAGCCGGGACTAGCGCTGTCGGAGGGGAGCTGTTTTTT	CASSPAGTSAVGGELFF
TRBD1	NA	TRBJ2-2	TRBV7-8	TGTGCCAGCAGCCCCCGGGACAGGAACACCGGGGAGCTGTTTTTT	CASSPRDRNTGELFF
NA	NA	TRBJ2-5	TRBV21-1	TGTGCCAGCAGCAAAGGTGTGACAGGGGACCAAGAGACCCAGTACTTC	CASSKGVTGDQETQYF
NA	once	TRBJ2-7	TRBV5-1	TGCGCCAGCAGATCCGGGACCCTTCAGTACTTC	CASRSGTLQYF
NA	NA	TRBJ2-5	TRBV4-3	TGCGCCAGCAGCCTGACTTATGGGGGCGGGGAGACCCAGTACTTC	CASSLTYGGGETQYF
NA	NA	TRBJ2-5	TRBV7-9	TGTGCCAGCAGCTTAGCCGGGCCCGCGGGGGAGACCCAGTACTTC	CASSLAGPAGETQYF
NA	NA	TRBJ1-1	TRBV6-1	TGTGCCAGCAGTGAGGCTATGATGGTTGAAGCTTTCTTT	CASSEAMMVEAFF
NA	NA	TRBJ2-1	TRBV7-3	TGTGCCAGCAGCCTCGAGAGGGGGTACAATGAGCAGTTCTTC	CASSLERGYNEQFF
NA	NA	TRBJ1-5	TRBV18	TGTGCCAGCTCACCAGCGGGTATTGGACTCAATCAGCCCCAGCATTTT	CASSPAGIGLNQPQHF